Presented here are 15 T cell receptor beta chains from one specimen sequenced in a study of blood T cell repertoires in COVID-19. Libraries were prepared by immunoSEQ multiplex PCR; TCRdb keeps only in-frame clonotypes and omits some of them. The sample lists about 48,000 clones; 65% to 80% were seen once. The sequenced sample consisted of peripheral blood. The receptor set was obtained from a human donor with active or convalescent COVID-19. The donor label of this sample is uncertain.

A few counts support this clone. The J gene is TRBJ1-1, the V gene TRBV6-2 or TRBV6-3; D not resolved. CDR3 length: 15 amino acids. The ends were cut back, 0 bases at V and 0 bases at J, with 8 bases in the middle. The germline V gene has CDR1 MNHEY and CDR2 SVGEGT. The CDR3 nucleotides read TGTGCCAGCAGTTACTCTGTGCTACTGAACACTGAAGCTTTCTTT. It specifies CASSYSVLLNTEAFF.

The chain recombines TRBV3-1 (or the pseudogene TRBV3-2) with TRBJ1-5; the D is unclear. V dropped 0 bases and J dropped 5 bases, with 14 bases sitting between them. The CDR3 is 16 residues long. CDR1 and CDR2 from the germline V gene are LGHDT and YNNKEL (reference sequence). CDR3 nucleotides: TGTGCCAGCAGCCAAGATACGGCCGGAGTCCATCAGCCCCAGCATTTT. Its protein is CASSQDTAGVHQPQHF.

The chain uses TRBV7-3 and TRBJ2-5; 8 bases line up with TRBD2. Germline V gene sequence: CDR1 SGHTA, CDR2 FQGTGA. The CDR3 covers 14 residues. J lost 4 bases, V lost 1 base, and 2 bases had no gene match. CDR3 region: CASSLSGGRETQYF. Here the CDR3 DNA reads TGTGCCAGCAGCTTAAGCGGGGGGCGAGAGACCCAGTACTTC.

The V and J genes are TRBV19 and TRBJ2-7, with 7 bases aligning to TRBD1. The CDR3 has 14 residues. The germline V gene encodes CDR1 LNHDA and CDR2 SQIVND (reference sequence). V shed 5 bases and J 3 bases; nucleotides not matched to a gene: 7. CDR3 region: CASSDFGQDYEQYF. The CDR3 nucleotides read TGTGCCAGTAGTGACTTTGGACAGGACTACGAGCAGTACTTC.

This clone was seen a single time. The genes are TRBV6-5 and TRBJ2-1, with 12 bases matching TRBD1. V gave up 6 bases and J gave up 8 bases; unmatched junction bases: 8. The CDR3 runs to 15 residues. Germline V lookup: CDR1 MNHEY, CDR2 SVGAGI. This chain's CDR3 is CASRDGTGGVYEQFF. The CDR3 coding sequence is TGTGCCAGCAGGGACGGGACAGGGGGCGTCTATGAGCAGTTCTTC.

The V call is TRBV5-6, the J call TRBJ1-4, with D maybe TRBD1 (6 bases). V was clipped by 0 bases and J by 7 bases, with 16 bases between them. Germline V lookup: CDR1 SGHDT, CDR2 YYEEEE. This CDR3 is built from 16 residues. This CDR3 reads CASSLAGSGVSEKLFF. CDR3 DNA: TGTGCCAGCAGCTTGGCGGGGTCAGGGGTCAGTGAAAAACTGTTTTTT.

This clone is medium-sized. The chain couples TRBV19 to TRBJ2-4; 10 bases align to TRBD1. The V gene end was trimmed by 4 bases and the J gene end by 2 bases; junction bases not matched to a gene: 8. CDR3 length: 17 amino acids. Germline lookup yields CDR1 LNHDA and CDR2 SQIVND (reference sequence). The CDR3 is CASSTGTGQGPKNIQYF. The CDR3 nucleotides are TGTGCCAGTAGTACCGGAACGGGACAGGGGCCCAAAAACATTCAGTACTTC.

Written as DNA, the CDR3 is TGCAGCGTACGTAGGGAGGGCGAAAAACTGTTTTTT. This codes for CSVRREGEKLFF. The chain couples TRBV29-1 to TRBJ1-4; D is unresolved. This CDR3 has 12 residues. The germline V gene encodes CDR1 SQVTM and CDR2 ANQGSEA. V shed 6 bases and J shed 8 bases, with 13 bases lying between them. The whole variable domain, remainder taken from reference TRBV29-1 and TRBJ1-4, is SAVISQKPSRDICQRGTSLTIQCQVDSQVTMMFWYRQQPGQSLTLIATANQGSEATYESGFVIDKFPISRPNLTFSTLTVSNMSPEDSSIYLCSVRREGEKLFFGSGTQLSVL.

This clone was seen only once. The gene calls are TRBV9 and TRBJ2-3, with 14 positions matching TRBD2. This CDR3 has 15 amino acids. Germline CDR1 SGDLS, CDR2 YYNGEE. V shed 4 bases, J shed 9 bases, and the junction held 7 bases outside the gene matches. The CDR3 DNA follows: TGTGCCAGCAGCAGAGAGGGACTAGCGGGAGACACGCAGTATTTT. This encodes CASSREGLAGDTQYF.

The gene calls are TRBV5-1 and TRBJ2-1, with D tentatively TRBD2 (6 bases). V dropped 0 bases and J dropped 7 bases, with 14 bases sitting between them. The germline V gene encodes CDR1 SGHRS and CDR2 YFSETQ. The CDR3 is made up of 15 amino acids. CDR3 bases: TGCGCCAGCAGCTTGGCTAGCGCGATCATTAATGAGCAGTTCTTC. Protein sequence: CASSLASAIINEQFF.

This chain links TRBV6-2 or TRBV6-3 with TRBJ1-2; tentatively, D is TRBD1 (6 bases). Trimming took off 5 bases at V and 4 bases at J, with 8 bases between the two ends. Germline V gene lookup returns CDR1 MNHEY and CDR2 SVGEGT. The CDR3 spans 12 residues. CDR3 DNA sequence: TGTGCCAGCAGTACACAGGGCTATGGCTACACCTTC. Protein: CASSTQGYGYTF.

The CDR3 nucleotides read TGTGCCAGCAGTTTTCTAAGACAGGGGGGCCTGGACGAGCAGTACTTC. This translates into CASSFLRQGGLDEQYF. The genes are TRBV6-5 and TRBJ2-7; 9 positions match TRBD1. The CDR3 sequence is 16 residues long. Losses at the gene ends were 4 bases for V and 5 bases for J; bases not matched to a gene: 12. Germline CDR1 reads MNHEY; CDR2 reads SVGAGI.

This chain uses TRBV3-1 (or the pseudogene TRBV3-2) with TRBJ1-3; TRBD1 matches 9 bases. V lost 4 bases to trimming and J lost 2 bases; unmatched junction nucleotides: 9. The V gene's germline CDR1 is LGHDT and CDR2 YNNKEL (reference sequence). The CDR3 length is 17 residues. The CDR3 protein is CASSRAPGTGPGNTIYF. The CDR3, as DNA: TGTGCCAGCAGCCGAGCCCCGGGGACAGGGCCTGGAAACACCATATATTTT.

The chain couples TRBV28 to TRBJ1-6; D ambiguous. The CDR3 has 15 amino acids. With 8 bases removed from V and 4 bases from J, the gap between germline ends came to 15 bases. Germline V gene lookup returns CDR1 MDHEN and CDR2 SYDVKM. CDR3 residues: CASVERARYNSPLHF. CDR3 DNA: TGTGCCAGCGTTGAAAGAGCGAGGTATAATTCACCCCTCCACTTT.

CDR3 loop: CASSQPTSGSTDTQYF. In nucleotides, the CDR3 is TGTGCCAGCAGCCAGCCGACTAGCGGGAGCACAGATACGCAGTATTTT. V and J are TRBV14 and TRBJ2-3; 10 nucleotides align to TRBD2. This CDR3 contains 16 residues. Germline V gene lookup returns CDR1 SGHDN and CDR2 FVKESK. With 3 bases clipped from V and 0 bases from J, the junction kept 3 bases outside the gene matches.